This is a list of T cell receptor beta chains from one sample in a study of beta chain features in type 1 diabetes. Profiled with immunoSEQ multiplex PCR; TCRdb holds only in-frame clones, not every one. The sample carries just over 25,000 clones, under 50% recorded once. The source material was stem cell memory CD4+ T cells from blood. These receptors originate from a man aged 25 to 40 with type 1 diabetes. CDR3s include the opening cysteine and the closing phenylalanine or tryptophan. The D gene is left open where the match is weak. The size field is filled for only some rows; it gives once, few, many or a size class.

J: TRBJ2-3; V: TRBV7-9; size: once; length: 14; D: TRBD2; CDR3: CASTGASGEDTQYF; DNA: TGTGCCAGCACCGGGGCTAGCGGGGAAGATACGCAGTATTTT
J: TRBJ1-2; V: TRBV6-5; size: .; length: 14; D: .; CDR3: CASSYAEGGYGYTF; DNA: TGTGCCAGCAGTTACGCGGAAGGGGGCTATGGCTACACCTTC
J: TRBJ1-5; V: TRBV5-1; size: .; length: 15; D: TRBD1; CDR3: CASSSGQGHDQPQHF; DNA: TGCGCCAGCAGCTCGGGACAGGGTCACGATCAGCCCCAGCATTTT
J: TRBJ2-1; V: TRBV18; size: .; length: 16; D: .; CDR3: CASSPFEMTTANEQFF; DNA: TGTGCCAGCTCACCATTTGAGATGACTACCGCGAATGAGCAGTTCTTC
J: TRBJ1-6; V: TRBV11-2; size: few; length: 13; D: TRBD1; CDR3: CASTGQGDSPLHF; DNA: TGTGCCAGCACAGGACAGGGGGATTCACCCCTCCACTTT
J: TRBJ1-1; V: TRBV4-1; size: few; length: 16; D: .; CDR3: CASSRAGETGNTEAFF; DNA: TGCGCCAGCAGCCGGGCGGGGGAAACAGGGAACACTGAAGCTTTCTTT
J: TRBJ2-3; V: TRBV18; size: .; length: 15; D: TRBD2; CDR3: CASSSGLADTDTQYF; DNA: TGTGCCAGCTCATCGGGACTAGCGGACACAGATACGCAGTATTTT
J: TRBJ2-5; V: TRBV18; size: .; length: 15; D: TRBD2; CDR3: CASSPGLAAQETQYF; DNA: TGTGCCAGCTCTCCGGGACTAGCGGCACAAGAGACCCAGTACTTC
J: TRBJ2-1; V: TRBV19; size: .; length: 15; D: TRBD1; CDR3: CASSPTGTGTREQFF; DNA: TGTGCCAGTAGTCCCACCGGGACAGGTACTCGTGAGCAGTTCTTC
J: TRBJ2-7; V: TRBV29-1; size: .; length: 14; D: TRBD1; CDR3: CSVDPGQGAREQYF; DNA: TGCAGCGTTGACCCGGGACAGGGGGCGAGGGAGCAGTACTTC
J: TRBJ2-7; V: TRBV7-9; size: few; length: 15; D: .; CDR3: CASSLRQAGVNEQYF; DNA: TGTGCCAGCAGCCTCCGACAGGCAGGCGTCAACGAGCAGTACTTC
J: TRBJ1-4; V: TRBV2; size: .; length: 15; D: TRBD1; CDR3: CASSATGQPNEKLFF; DNA: TGTGCCAGCAGTGCTACGGGACAGCCTAATGAAAAACTGTTTTTT
J: TRBJ2-7; V: TRBV6-1; size: .; length: 14; D: .; CDR3: CASSDPGQSYEQYF; DNA: TGTGCCAGCAGTGACCCCGGACAGTCCTACGAGCAGTACTTC
J: TRBJ1-1; V: TRBV5-1; size: .; length: 13; D: TRBD1; CDR3: CASSTDRGTEAFF; DNA: TGCGCCAGCAGCACGGACAGGGGCACTGAAGCTTTCTTT
J: TRBJ2-7; V: TRBV18; size: .; length: 14; D: .; CDR3: CASSAGPGGYEQYF; DNA: TGTGCCAGCTCCGCGGGACCAGGGGGCTACGAGCAGTACTTC
J: TRBJ1-5; V: TRBV5-1; size: .; length: 14; D: TRBD1; CDR3: CASSFETGDQPQHF; DNA: TGCGCCAGCAGCTTTGAAACAGGGGATCAGCCCCAGCATTTT
J: TRBJ2-3; V: TRBV29-1; size: few; length: 15; D: TRBD2; CDR3: CSVETSGDLVDTQYF; DNA: TGCAGCGTCGAGACTAGCGGAGACCTAGTAGATACGCAGTATTTT
J: TRBJ1-1; V: TRBV12-5; size: .; length: 14; D: .; CDR3: CASGLMTSATEAFF; DNA: TGTGCTAGTGGTTTGATGACAAGTGCCACTGAAGCTTTCTTT
J: TRBJ2-7; V: TRBV13; size: few; length: 16; D: TRBD2; CDR3: CASSLPGTSISYEQYF; DNA: TGTGCCAGCAGCTTGCCCGGGACTAGCATCTCCTACGAGCAGTACTTC
J: TRBJ2-1; V: TRBV2; size: few; length: 14; D: TRBD2; CDR3: CASRAGTRDIEQFF; DNA: TGTGCCAGCAGGGCCGGGACTAGAGATATTGAGCAGTTCTTC
J: TRBJ2-7; V: TRBV5-4; size: few; length: 15; D: .; CDR3: CASSLVGRRAQEQYF; DNA: TGTGCCAGCAGCTTGGTGGGCAGGCGAGCTCAGGAGCAGTACTTC
J: TRBJ1-5; V: TRBV2; size: once; length: 13; D: .; CDR3: CATAGPKGQPQHF; DNA: TGTGCCACCGCAGGGCCCAAGGGGCAGCCCCAGCATTTT
J: TRBJ2-2; V: TRBV7-9; size: .; length: 16; D: TRBD1; CDR3: CASRPPGQGVSGELFF; DNA: TGTGCCAGCAGACCGCCGGGACAGGGGGTATCCGGGGAGCTGTTTTTT
J: TRBJ2-1; V: TRBV5-1; size: .; length: 15; D: .; CDR3: CASSIGVVGYNEQFF; DNA: TGCGCCAGCAGCATCGGAGTCGTTGGGTACAATGAGCAGTTCTTC
J: TRBJ2-7; V: TRBV2; size: .; length: 15; D: .; CDR3: CASSVEGRVGAEQYF; DNA: TGTGCCAGCAGTGTGGAGGGTCGCGTTGGGGCCGAGCAGTACTTC
J: TRBJ1-1; V: TRBV5-4; size: .; length: 13; D: .; CDR3: CASSLVANTEAFF; DNA: TGTGCCAGCAGCTTGGTGGCAAACACTGAAGCTTTCTTT
J: TRBJ2-5; V: TRBV6-6; size: .; length: 11; D: .; CDR3: CASTLRETQYF; DNA: TGTGCCAGCACGCTTCGGGAGACCCAGTACTTC